The 29 T cell receptor beta chains listed next were all sequenced from one sample in a study of blood T cells in healthy people across ages. The second PCR ran roughly 7 to 12 cycles with a sample-barcoded 5' primer and J-beta primers. TCRdb re-called the 5' RACE reads through MiXCR, storing one row per CDR3 protein. Of approximately 960,000 distinct CDR3 sequences in the sample, 25% to 35% are singletons; the top ten hold around 9.6%. The sample also formed part of further work on T cells of mothers and their children.

Source material: blood. Receptors were obtained from a woman aged 40 to 49 in good health.

As to this clonotype: A single base separates this from a much larger clone, so it may be a read error. The chain combines TRBV5-5 with TRBJ2-3; tentatively, D is TRBD2 (5 bases). The CDR3 extends over 14 amino acids. The germline V gene encodes CDR1 SGHKS and CDR2 YYEKEE (reference sequence). The ends were cut back, 4 bases at V and 2 bases at J, with 11 bases in the middle. The CDR3 reads CASSVAGHTDTQYF. The CDR3 DNA is TGTGCCAGCAGCGTGGCGGGTCACACAGATACGCAGTATTTT.

This clonotype was observed a single time. The chain has TRBV7-2 and TRBJ2-7; D possibly corresponds to TRBD2 (5 bases). The V and J ends lost 8 bases and 3 bases respectively, with 14 bases between them. Germline V gene lookup returns CDR1 SGHTA and CDR2 FQGNSA. The CDR3 consists of 13 residues. The CDR3 DNA reads as TGTGCCAGCGGAGGAACTAATGACTACGAGCAGTACTTC. It specifies CASGGTNDYEQYF.

The gene calls are TRBV3-1 and TRBJ1-2; 8 positions match TRBD1. V shed 3 bases, J shed 6 bases, and the junction held 6 bases outside the gene matches. Per germline, CDR1 LGHDT and CDR2 YNNKEL (reference sequence). The CDR3 is 14 residues long. Here the CDR3 DNA reads TGTGCCAGCAGCCACTTAGGACAGGGTGATGGCTACACCTTC. Protein sequence: CASSHLGQGDGYTF.

J is TRBJ2-2 and V is TRBV9, with D unclear. The CDR3 runs to 15 residues. Trimming stripped 4 bases from V and 2 bases from J, with 12 bases between. CDR1 SGDLS and CDR2 YYNGEE come from the germline V gene. Written as DNA, the CDR3 is TGTGCCAGCAGCCCCCGACACTCAAACACCGGGGAGCTGTTTTTT. Protein sequence: CASSPRHSNTGELFF.

Here the CDR3 DNA reads TGTGCCAGCAGCTCCTTGGGTAGTTCTGCTAACGTAGAGCAGTTCTTC. Protein sequence: CASSSLGSSANVEQFF. The gene calls are TRBV7-8 and TRBJ2-1; D is ambiguous. This CDR3 contains 16 residues. With 4 bases removed from V and 10 bases from J, the gap between germline ends came to 23 bases. Germline CDR1 SGHVS, CDR2 FQNEAQ.

This clonotype was counted between two and nine times. As DNA, the CDR3 is TGCAGTGCTCCGGGACTAGGTTACAATGAGCAGTTCTTC. Its protein is CSAPGLGYNEQFF. The V gene is TRBV20-1, the J gene TRBJ2-1; TRBD2 agrees at 8 bases. The CDR3 is 13 amino acids. Germline-derived CDR1 and CDR2 are DFQATT and SNEGSKA (reference sequence). With V trimmed by 5 bases and J by 4 bases, 4 bases remained unmatched.

This clonotype was seen ten or more times. The chain joins TRBV5-5 to TRBJ2-1; 11 positions agree with TRBD2. This CDR3 has 18 residues. V lost 2 bases to trimming and J lost 4 bases; unmatched junction nucleotides: 11. CDR1 is SGHKS and CDR2 is YYEKEE in the germline V gene (reference sequence). CDR3: CASSFGDGGLAAYNEQFF. For the CDR3, the DNA is TGTGCCAGCAGCTTTGGGGACGGGGGACTAGCGGCGTACAATGAGCAGTTCTTC.

With respect to this clonotype: A much larger clone sits a single nucleotide away, making a read error possible. The chain carries TRBV3-1 and TRBJ2-7; 14 bases line up with TRBD2. The CDR3 is made up of 18 amino acids. In germline, CDR1 is LGHDT, CDR2 YNNKEL (reference sequence). The CDR3: CAGSQWGTSGRSSYEQYF. The CDR3, as DNA: TGTGCCGGCAGCCAGTGGGGGACTAGCGGGAGAAGCTCCTACGAGCAGTACTTC.

This chain uses TRBV28 with TRBJ1-2, with unresolved D. The CDR3 length is 12 residues. Trimming took off 5 bases at V and 3 bases at J, with 7 bases between the two ends. CDR1 MDHEN and CDR2 SYDVKM come from the germline V gene. CDR3 sequence: CASSIIYYGYTF. The DNA of the CDR3 is TGTGCCAGCAGTATCATATACTATGGCTACACCTTC.

Turning to this clonotype: A clone one base away is much larger, so this may be a read error. The chain has TRBV7-2 and TRBJ1-2; 7 nucleotides line up with TRBD1. CDR3 size: 15 residues. From germline, CDR1 is SGHTA and CDR2 FQGNSA. The CDR3 DNA reads TGTGCCAGCAGCCTACAGGGGAGAGGGAACTATGGCCACACCTTC. Protein sequence: CASSLQGRGNYGHTF.

This chain joins TRBV18 and TRBJ1-1; no reliable D call. CDR3 length: 14 residues. Looked up from germline, CDR1 is KGHSH and CDR2 is LQKENI. Between the trimmed V and J ends, which lost 5 bases and 1 base, there was a span of 11 bases. Here the CDR3 DNA reads TGTGCCAGCTCAAGAGGAGGAAGGAACACTGAAGCTTTCTTT. As protein: CASSRGGRNTEAFF.

CDR3 residues: CASSLASGAGGLMNEQFF. CDR3 DNA: TGCGCCAGCAGCTTGGCCAGCGGGGCGGGGGGCCTGATGAATGAGCAGTTCTTC. The chain joins TRBV5-1 to TRBJ2-1, with 8 bases matching TRBD2. The length of the CDR3 is 18 residues. CDR1 SGHRS and CDR2 YFSETQ come from the germline V gene. The trim removed 0 bases at V and 7 bases at J, leaving 15 bases unmatched. Full variable domain (remainder filled in from reference TRBV5-1 and TRBJ2-1): KAGVTQTPRYLIKTRGQQVTLSCSPISGHRSVSWYQQTPGQGLQFLFEYFSETQRNKGNFPGRFSGRQFSNSRSEMNVSTLELGDSALYLCASSLASGAGGLMNEQFFGPGTRLTVL.

V and J are TRBV5-5 and TRBJ2-2, with 10 bases matching TRBD1. The germline CDR1 and CDR2 sequences are SGHKS and YYEKEE (reference sequence). V shed 2 bases, J shed 7 bases, and the junction held 2 bases outside the gene matches. This CDR3 region has 14 residues. The CDR3 region is CASSFGQGGGELFF. The CDR3 nucleotides read TGTGCCAGCAGCTTCGGACAGGGGGGCGGGGAGCTGTTTTTT.

Many counts were recorded for this clonotype. The genes are TRBV28 and TRBJ2-1, with 8 bases fitting TRBD2. Germline CDR1 and CDR2: MDHEN and SYDVKM. CDR3 size: 17 residues. V dropped 5 bases and J dropped 1; count of bases not matched to a gene: 10. CDR3 sequence reads: CASSPPVRGVSYNEQFF. DNA for the CDR3: TGTGCCAGCAGTCCGCCGGTGCGGGGGGTGTCCTACAATGAGCAGTTCTTC.

The rearrangement links TRBV18 to TRBJ2-5; 8 bases agree with TRBD1. Germline CDR1 reads KGHSH; CDR2 reads LQKENI. The CDR3 extends over 14 amino acids. V shed 5 bases and J 11 bases; nucleotides not matched to a gene: 13. CDR3: CASSSTGGTYGQYF. CDR3 nucleotides: TGTGCCAGCTCATCAACAGGGGGAACCTACGGGCAGTACTTC.

This clonotype came up a few times. The chain carries TRBV28 and TRBJ2-3; 10 bases align to TRBD2. The CDR3 extends over 17 amino acids. Germline lookup yields CDR1 MDHEN and CDR2 SYDVKM. V was clipped by 5 bases and J by 2 bases; unmatched bases: 10. CDR3 sequence: CASSGAWGLANTDTQYF. The CDR3 region has the DNA TGTGCCAGCAGTGGAGCCTGGGGACTAGCGAACACAGATACGCAGTATTTT.

V and J are TRBV5-4 and TRBJ2-2, with a possible D match to TRBD2 (5 bases). This CDR3 has 17 amino acids. Germline values: CDR1 SGHNT, CDR2 YYREEE (reference sequence). V was shortened by 4 bases and J by 2 bases, with 18 bases between the two germline ends. CDR3 in DNA: TGTGCCAGCAGCCCAACCAGTCGGGGTCCTAACACCGGGGAGCTGTTTTTT. Protein: CASSPTSRGPNTGELFF.

This clonotype has just a few counts. The chain carries TRBV20-1 and TRBJ2-1, with D perhaps TRBD2 (6 bases). Per germline, CDR1 DFQATT and CDR2 SNEGSKA (reference sequence). This CDR3 region has 13 residues. Trimming cost V 3 bases and J 8 bases, with 14 bases left between them. This CDR3 reads CSARSGGIDEQFF. CDR3 DNA: TGCAGTGCTAGGTCCGGGGGAATCGATGAGCAGTTCTTC.

This clonotype has only a few counts. Sequence at one end of the junction differs from germline and may be a read error. The chain recombines TRBV5-1 with TRBJ1-2, with 8 bases matching TRBD1. The CDR3 is 13 residues long. Looked up from germline, CDR1 is SGHRS and CDR2 is YFSETQ. The CDR3 nucleotides read TGCGCCAGCAGCCCCGGGACAGGTTATGGCTGCACCTTC. Translated, it gives CASSPGTGYGCTF.

This chain joins TRBV20-1 and TRBJ1-1; tentatively, D is TRBD1 (5 bases). Trimming removed 6 bases at V and 6 bases at J, with 14 bases between. Germline CDR1 and CDR2: DFQATT and SNEGSKA (reference sequence). The CDR3 runs 12 residues. DNA for the CDR3: TGCAGTGCCGATGGGGGGAGCGCTGAAGCTTTCTTT. The encoded protein is CSADGGSAEAFF.

The chain joins TRBV12-3 or TRBV12-4 to TRBJ1-5; D is uncertain. V dropped 3 bases and J dropped 7 bases, with 7 bases sitting between them. CDR3 size: 12 residues. In DNA, the CDR3 is TGTGCCAGCAGTTTGTCTCCCCAGCCCCAGCATTTT. Protein product: CASSLSPQPQHF.

This clonotype was counted at least ten times. V is TRBV5-1 and J is TRBJ2-3; 9 bases map to TRBD1. Germline trimming cut 3 bases from V and 3 bases from J; bases unmatched to any gene: 8. This CDR3 spans 16 amino acids. CDR1 is SGHRS, CDR2 YFSETQ, per germline. The CDR3 sequence is CASSSGGTGWTDTQYF. The CDR3, as DNA: TGCGCCAGCAGCTCTGGGGGGACAGGGTGGACAGATACGCAGTATTTT.

This clonotype has only a few counts. A read error may produce the germline difference seen at one junction end. The chain couples TRBV18 to TRBJ1-5, with 11 positions matching TRBD1. The CDR3 covers 16 residues. Germline V gene data show CDR1 as KGHSH and CDR2 as LQKENI. CDR3 region: CASSPGTGGRNRPQHF. The CDR3 DNA sequence: TGTGCCAGCTCACCAGGGACAGGGGGTCGCAATCGGCCCCAGCATTTT.

This clonotype came up a few times. The V call is TRBV28, the J call TRBJ2-7; 8 bases agree with TRBD1. The germline V gene encodes CDR1 MDHEN and CDR2 SYDVKM. The CDR3 is 15 amino acids. V was pared by 4 bases and J by 0 bases, with 5 bases of the junction left unmatched. Here the CDR3 reads CASSYRGMSSYEQYF. In DNA, the CDR3 is TGTGCCAGCAGTTACAGGGGGATGAGCTCCTACGAGCAGTACTTC. The full variable domain, completed using reference TRBV28 and TRBJ2-7, is DVKVTQSSRYLVKRTGEKVFLECVQDMDHENMFWYRQDPGLGLRLIYFSYDVKMKEKGDIPEGYSVSREKKERFSLILESASTNQTSMYLCASSYRGMSSYEQYFGPGTRLTVT.

This clonotype was seen more than once but under ten times. V and J are TRBV9 and TRBJ2-5; 7 bases are a match to TRBD1. The junction had 6 bases not matched to a gene; V was cut back by 0 bases and J by 7 bases. The V gene's germline CDR1 is SGDLS and CDR2 YYNGEE. The CDR3 is 14 residues long. This CDR3 reads CASSVEGAPGTQYF. The CDR3 DNA is TGTGCCAGCAGCGTAGAGGGGGCCCCGGGGACCCAGTACTTC. Looking up the rest from reference TRBV9 and TRBJ2-5 gives the full variable domain: DSGVTQTPKHLITATGQRVTLRCSPRSGDLSVYWYQQSLDQGLQFLIQYYNGEERAKGNILERFSAQQFPDLHSELNLSSLELGDSALYFCASSVEGAPGTQYFGPGTRLLVL.

This clonotype was detected only a few times. The chain is built from TRBV14 and TRBJ1-2, with 9 bases aligning to TRBD1. CDR3 length: 17 residues. Trimming removed 0 bases from V and 3 bases from J; junction bases left unmatched: 8. Germline V gene lookup returns CDR1 SGHDN and CDR2 FVKESK. CDR3 bases: TGTGCCAGCAGCCAAGATCTCGCGGGACAGGGTTACTATGGCTACACCTTC. It encodes CASSQDLAGQGYYGYTF.

This clonotype appeared a few times. The J gene is TRBJ2-1, the V gene TRBV12-3 or TRBV12-4; weak D call: TRBD2 (5 bases). CDR3 length equals 17 residues. Trimming pared 3 bases from V and 7 bases from J, leaving 22 bases between. The chain's CDR3 is CASSLRWSGLEVNEQFF. CDR3 DNA sequence: TGTGCCAGCAGTTTGAGGTGGAGCGGTCTAGAGGTGAATGAGCAGTTCTTC.

There are many counts of this clonotype. This chain connects TRBV6-1 to TRBJ1-2; tentatively, D is TRBD1 (5 bases). Trimming stripped 2 bases from V and 2 bases from J, with 6 bases between. The germline V gene encodes CDR1 MNHNS and CDR2 SASEGT. The CDR3 consists of 13 residues. Here the CDR3 DNA reads TGTGCCAGCAGTGAACGGGGGAACTATGGCTACACCTTC. Translating it yields CASSERGNYGYTF.

About this clonotype itself: A read error is possible here, since a much larger clone lies one base away. The V gene is TRBV5-5, the J gene TRBJ2-1; D could derive from TRBD1 or TRBD2 (5 bases each). V lost 4 bases and J lost 4, with 18 bases in between. CDR1 and CDR2 from the germline V gene are SGHKS and YYEKEE (reference sequence). CDR3 length: 16 residues. In DNA, the CDR3 is TGTGCCAGCAGCCTCGAGAGGGGCACTGTTTACAATGAGCAGTTCTTC. Translated: CASSLERGTVYNEQFF.